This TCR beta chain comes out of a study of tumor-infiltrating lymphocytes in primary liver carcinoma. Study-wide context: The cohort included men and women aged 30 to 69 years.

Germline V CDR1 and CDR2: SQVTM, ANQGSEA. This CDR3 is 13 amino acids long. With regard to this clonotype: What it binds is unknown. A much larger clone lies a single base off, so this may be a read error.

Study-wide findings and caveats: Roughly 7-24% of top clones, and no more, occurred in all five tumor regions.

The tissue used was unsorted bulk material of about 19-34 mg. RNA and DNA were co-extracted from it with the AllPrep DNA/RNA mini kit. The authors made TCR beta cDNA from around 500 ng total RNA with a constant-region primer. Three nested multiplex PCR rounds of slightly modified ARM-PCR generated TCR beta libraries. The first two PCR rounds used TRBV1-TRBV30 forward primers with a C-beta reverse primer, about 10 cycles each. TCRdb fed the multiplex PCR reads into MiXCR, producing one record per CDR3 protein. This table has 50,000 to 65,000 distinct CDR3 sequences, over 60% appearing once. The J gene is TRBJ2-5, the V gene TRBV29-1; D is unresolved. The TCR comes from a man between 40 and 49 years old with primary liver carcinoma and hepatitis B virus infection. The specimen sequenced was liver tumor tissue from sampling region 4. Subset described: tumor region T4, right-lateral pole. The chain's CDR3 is CSVEVPQQESQYF. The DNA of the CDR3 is TGCAGCGTTGAAGTCCCCCAACAAGAGTCCCAGTACTTC.